These T cell receptor beta chains were read from a single sample in a study of blood T cells in healthy people across ages. TCRdb re-analysed the 5' RACE reads in MiXCR, keeping a single row per CDR3 protein. The profile shows around 2 million distinct CDR3 sequences, roughly two fifths of them singletons. Material for sequencing was blood. These receptors all stem from a human donor in good health. The CDR3 runs from the conserved cysteine through the conserved F or W. Fields, in order: J gene, V gene, clone size, D gene, CDR3 protein, CDR3 DNA. A D gene is named only where the DNA matches it firmly. Rows may omit the clone size; those that give it use once, few, many or a size class.

TRBJ2-1,TRBV5-1,.,TRBD1,CASSLAPGDREQFF,TGCGCCAGCAGCTTGGCCCCCGGGGACAGAGAGCAGTTCTTC
TRBJ1-5,TRBV14,.,.,CASSQDYFPTGRHQPQHF,TGTGCCAGCAGCCAAGATTACTTTCCGACAGGCCGACATCAGCCCCAGCATTTT
TRBJ1-2,TRBV6-5,.,.,CASSYSGTTPANYGYTF,TGTGCCAGCAGTTACTCGGGCACTACACCAGCTAACTATGGCTACACCTTC
TRBJ1-1,TRBV28,few,.,CASSLGRWNTEAFF,TGTGCCAGCAGTTTAGGCCGTTGGAACACTGAAGCTTTCTTT
TRBJ2-4,TRBV2,.,.,CASSPIVDTFKYF,TGTGCCAGCAGTCCTATCGTGGACACCTTTAAGTACTTC
TRBJ1-2,TRBV25-1,.,TRBD1,CATFRDRDYGYTF,TGTGCCACCTTCCGGGACAGAGACTATGGCTACACCTTC
TRBJ2-1,TRBV10-2,.,TRBD2,CASRATRAGAGEQFF,TGCGCCAGCAGGGCTACTAGAGCGGGGGCAGGTGAGCAGTTCTTC
TRBJ2-7,TRBV20-1,.,.,CSAPSRGRSYEQYF,TGCAGTGCTCCGAGTCGGGGAAGGAGTTACGAGCAGTACTTC
TRBJ1-2,TRBV5-5,few,.,CASSLDDPRGYTF,TGTGCCAGCAGCTTGGACGACCCGCGGGGCTACACCTTC
TRBJ2-1,TRBV25-1,.,TRBD2,CASTSGVDEQFF,TGTGCCAGCACTAGCGGGGTCGATGAGCAGTTCTTC
TRBJ1-1,TRBV29-1,few,.,CSVEGPTENTEAFF,TGCAGCGTTGAAGGTCCCACAGAGAACACTGAAGCTTTCTTT
TRBJ2-7,TRBV7-9,.,TRBD1,CASSGQGVIYEQYF,TGTGCCAGCAGTGGACAGGGGGTGATCTACGAGCAGTACTTC
TRBJ1-2,TRBV29-1,few,.,CSVGRGVGGYTF,TGCAGCGTTGGAAGGGGGGTTGGGGGCTACACCTTC
TRBJ1-2,TRBV21-1,.,.,CASSMRGYTF,TGTGCCAGCAGCATGCGGGGCTACACCTTC
TRBJ2-1,TRBV2,.,.,CASSVTGWNEQFF,TGTGCCAGCAGTGTGACGGGGTGGAATGAGCAGTTCTTC